The 32 T cell receptor beta chains below come from one sample, sequenced in a study. Treg sorting used a CD4+CD25+CD127-/low gate. Via MiXCR, TCRdb re-called the 5' RACE reads, giving one row per CDR3 protein. The sample lists roughly 60,000 distinct CDR3 sequences, 26% seen once, with roughly 2.2% in the top ten. The specimen sequenced was tumor-infiltrating Tregs sorted from the breast tumor. The receptors stem from a female donor with breast cancer.

V usage is TRBV7-2 and J usage is TRBJ1-2; a weak D match, TRBD1 (6 bases). The CDR3 is 16 residues long. V lost 1 base and J 3 bases, leaving 15 bases between the germline ends. Germline CDR1 SGHTA, CDR2 FQGNSA. CDR3 region: CASSLDYGTSHYGYTF. CDR3 in DNA: TGTGCCAGCAGCTTAGATTACGGGACATCTCACTATGGCTACACCTTC. The variable domain in full, completed from reference TRBV7-2 and TRBJ1-2, reads GAGVSQSPSNKVTEKGKDVELRCDPISGHTALYWYRQSLGQGLEFLIYFQGNSAPDKSGLPSDRFSAERTGGSVSTLTIQRTQQEDSAVYLCASSLDYGTSHYGYTFGSGTRLTVV.

This clonotype was seen only a few times. An end of the junction does not agree with germline; a read error may underlie this. The V call is TRBV4-2, the J call TRBJ1-2; TRBD1 is a possible D gene (6 bases). Per germline, CDR1 LGHNA and CDR2 YNFKEQ. This CDR3 spans 14 amino acids. The CDR3 reads CTSSQDRYSGGYTF. CDR3 in DNA: TGTACCAGCAGCCAAGACAGGTATTCCGGTGGCTACACCTTC.

V gene TRBV20-1 combines with J gene TRBJ2-5, with a tentative D call TRBD1 (6 bases). This CDR3 contains 14 residues. Trimming pared 1 base from V and 3 bases from J, leaving 12 bases between. Germline CDR1 reads DFQATT; CDR2 reads SNEGSKA (reference sequence). The CDR3 DNA is TGCAGTGCTAGAGGGGACATGATCAAAGAGACCCAGTACTTC. Its translation: CSARGDMIKETQYF.

A few counts support this clonotype. The chain employs TRBV29-1 and TRBJ2-5; D might be TRBD2 (5 bases). With 4 bases removed from V and 5 bases from J, the gap between germline ends came to 20 bases. Germline CDR1 reads SQVTM; CDR2 reads ANQGSEA. This CDR3 is built from 15 residues. The CDR3 bases are TGCAGCGTTGTTCTGGATCGGGGAACCCGGGAGACCCAGTACTTC. This gives the protein CSVVLDRGTRETQYF.

This clonotype was seen just once. The chain employs TRBV29-1 and TRBJ2-5, with 9 bases that match TRBD2. CDR1 SQVTM and CDR2 ANQGSEA come from the germline V gene. This CDR3 spans 16 amino acids. V gave up 6 bases and J gave up 5 bases; unmatched junction bases: 16. CDR3 sequence: CSVPGTSRAGGETQYF. In DNA form, the CDR3 reads TGCAGCGTGCCCGGGACTAGCAGGGCCGGGGGGGAGACCCAGTACTTC.

This clonotype has just a few counts. The chain combines TRBV5-1 with TRBJ2-1; TRBD2 aligns across 12 bases. The V gene's germline CDR1 is SGHRS and CDR2 YFSETQ. V shed 4 bases, J shed 5 bases, and the junction held 4 bases outside the gene matches. The CDR3 has 15 amino acids. The CDR3 loop reads CASSKTSGRNNEQFF. The CDR3 DNA reads as TGCGCCAGCAGCAAGACTAGCGGGAGAAACAATGAGCAGTTCTTC.

The chain recombines TRBV6-5 with TRBJ2-1; 9 bases agree with TRBD1. The germline CDR1 and CDR2 sequences are MNHEY and SVGAGI. The CDR3 covers 14 residues. V was pared by 6 bases and J by 10 bases, with 10 bases of the junction left unmatched. The CDR3 DNA sequence: TGTGCCAGCAGCCCCGGGACAGGGTGGGCCGAGCAGTTCTTC. This codes for CASSPGTGWAEQFF.

The chain recombines TRBV9 with TRBJ1-4; 11 bases map to TRBD1. In germline, CDR1 is SGDLS, CDR2 YYNGEE. The CDR3 is 16 residues long. After removal of 4 bases from V and 8 bases from J, the junction contained 10 bases not matched to a gene. The CDR3 DNA follows: TGTGCCAGCAGCCCTCGGACAGGGGGCTTAGGGGAAAAACTGTTTTTT. This translates into CASSPRTGGLGEKLFF.

This clonotype has at least ten counts. The V gene is TRBV7-2, the J gene TRBJ2-1; TRBD2 aligns across 12 bases. The CDR3 has 15 residues. Germline assignment: CDR1 SGHTA and CDR2 FQGNSA. Trimming cost V 5 bases and J 5 bases; bases outside gene matches: 4. The CDR3 is CASSLGLAGNNEQFF. DNA for the CDR3: TGTGCCAGCAGCCTTGGACTAGCGGGAAACAATGAGCAGTTCTTC.

This clonotype was picked up one time. The chain couples TRBV4-1 to TRBJ2-7; the D is unclear. The CDR3 has 13 amino acids. V was pared by 1 base and J by 5 bases, with 9 bases between. Germline V gene data show CDR1 as MGHRA and CDR2 as YSYEKL. The CDR3 nucleotides read TGCGCCAGCAGCCAAGCTAAAAACCACGAGCAGTACTTC. It yields the protein CASSQAKNHEQYF.

CDR3 sequence reads: CASSYEGGYTF. The CDR3 DNA reads TGTGCCAGCAGTTACGAAGGAGGCTACACCTTC. V and J are TRBV6-5 and TRBJ1-2; D remains ambiguous. The germline V gene encodes CDR1 MNHEY and CDR2 SVGAGI. Trimming removed 2 bases at V and 8 bases at J, with 6 bases between. The CDR3 has 11 amino acids.

At least ten counts were recorded for this clonotype. The chain carries TRBV9 and TRBJ2-3; no reliable D call. Germline V gene lookup returns CDR1 SGDLS and CDR2 YYNGEE. The ends were cut back, 4 bases at V and 1 base at J, with 13 bases in the middle. This CDR3 is 15 amino acids long. The DNA of the CDR3 is TGTGCCAGCAGCAAGGACCTATGGGGCACAGATACGCAGTATTTT. Amino acid sequence: CASSKDLWGTDTQYF.

The sample holds a few counts of this clonotype. The V call is TRBV2, the J call TRBJ2-2; no clear D. This CDR3 is built from 14 residues. Trimming removed 6 bases at V and 0 bases at J, with 8 bases between. Germline-derived CDR1 and CDR2 are SNHLY and FYNNEI. The CDR3, as DNA: TGTGCCAGCAGGGCCTTAGCGAACACCGGGGAGCTGTTTTTT. Translation: CASRALANTGELFF.

At least ten counts were recorded for this clonotype. The junction does not match germline at one end; this may be a read error. The V call is TRBV20-1, the J call TRBJ2-1; 10 nucleotides align to TRBD2. The CDR3 totals 12 residues. CDR1 is DFQATT and CDR2 is SNEGSKA in the germline V gene (reference sequence). The CDR3 DNA sequence: TGCAGTCCTAGCGGGAGATTAGGTGAGCAGTTCTTC. Translated: CSPSGRLGEQFF.

This chain joins TRBV18 and TRBJ2-7; weak D call: TRBD1 (6 bases). The germline gives CDR1 KGHSH, CDR2 LQKENI. CDR3 length equals 14 residues. V was cut by 5 bases and J by 3 bases, with 14 bases left in between. The CDR3 DNA is TGTGCCAGCTCAACAAGACAGGCACACTACGAGCAGTACTTC. Translation gives CASSTRQAHYEQYF.

Remarks on this clonotype: A read error may be the cause here, since a much bigger clone is one base away. This chain connects TRBV2 to TRBJ2-1; TRBD2 might be the D (5 bases). This CDR3 is 11 amino acids long. The germline V gene has CDR1 SNHLY and CDR2 FYNNEI. CDR3 DNA sequence: TGTGCCAGCGGTGATAGCGAGATGCAGTTCTTC. This translates into CASGDSEMQFF.

The chain combines TRBV6-5 with TRBJ1-5, with 7 bases fitting TRBD1. The V gene end was trimmed by 4 bases and the J gene end by 3 bases; junction bases not matched to a gene: 9. Germline values: CDR1 MNHEY, CDR2 SVGAGI. The CDR3 spans 16 residues. The CDR3 nucleotides read TGTGCCAGCAGTTCCGCGGGACAGTCGCCCAATCAGCCCCAGCATTTT. It translates to CASSSAGQSPNQPQHF.

This clonotype occurred a few times. The J gene is TRBJ2-2, the V gene TRBV10-3; D is unclear. Germline V CDR1 and CDR2: ENHRY, SYGVKD. V was shortened by 8 bases and J by 2 bases, with 9 bases between the two germline ends. The CDR3 extends over 13 amino acids. The CDR3 bases are TGTGCCATCCGATTCCCAAACACCGGGGAGCTGTTTTTT. Translated, it gives CAIRFPNTGELFF.

The table lists this clonotype with many counts. The V call is TRBV6-5, the J call TRBJ2-3, with D tentatively TRBD1 (6 bases). CDR1 is MNHEY, CDR2 SVGAGI, per germline. The CDR3 covers 12 residues. The ends were cut back, 6 bases at V and 6 bases at J, with 10 bases in the middle. CDR3 DNA: TGTGCCAGCAGCCATGACAGGGATACGCAGTATTTT. As protein: CASSHDRDTQYF.

The chain uses TRBV7-6 and TRBJ2-1, with D tentatively TRBD2 (6 bases). The CDR3 runs to 15 residues. Germline V lookup: CDR1 SGHVS, CDR2 FNYEAQ. V shed 4 bases and J shed 2 bases, with 12 bases lying between them. The CDR3 nucleotides are TGTGCCAGCAGCTCTACGGGAGACCCCTACAATGAGCAGTTCTTC. Its translation is CASSSTGDPYNEQFF.

The chain is built from TRBV6-6 and TRBJ2-5; 7 bases map to TRBD2. With 5 bases clipped from V and 4 bases from J, the junction kept 7 bases outside the gene matches. The CDR3 runs to 14 residues. CDR1 MNHNY and CDR2 SVGAGI come from the germline V gene (reference sequence). CDR3 coding DNA: TGTGCCAGCAGTAAACTAGCGAGAGGAGAGACCCAGTACTTC. Its protein product is CASSKLARGETQYF.

This clonotype was seen a handful of times. The V gene is TRBV11-2, the J gene TRBJ2-5, with 10 bases aligning to TRBD1. The CDR3 length is 15 residues. Germline V gene sequence: CDR1 SGHAT, CDR2 FQNNGV. The junction had 2 bases not matched to a gene; V was cut back by 3 bases and J by 1 base. The CDR3 loop is CASSLRTGGQETQYF. The CDR3 region has the DNA TGTGCCAGCAGCTTGCGGACAGGGGGCCAAGAGACCCAGTACTTC.

The J gene is TRBJ2-3, the V gene TRBV20-1; 10 nucleotides agree with TRBD2. The germline CDR1 and CDR2 sequences are DFQATT and SNEGSKA (reference sequence). This CDR3 has 16 residues. V lost 2 bases to trimming and J lost 3 bases; unmatched junction nucleotides: 8. The CDR3 nucleotides read TGCAGTGCTAGACCCTTCCTAGCGGGAGTAACAGATACGCAGTATTTT. This encodes CSARPFLAGVTDTQYF.

This clonotype was seen only a few times. The chain couples TRBV7-2 to TRBJ2-5; 9 bases match TRBD2. Germline V gene sequence: CDR1 SGHTA, CDR2 FQGNSA. Losses at the gene ends were 3 bases for V and 5 bases for J; bases not matched to a gene: 7. The CDR3 consists of 15 residues. DNA for the CDR3: TGTGCCAGCAGCTTCCGTTTAGCGGGAGTTGAGACCCAGTACTTC. The encoded protein is CASSFRLAGVETQYF.

A note on this clonotype: Since a much larger clone is just one base distant, this may be a read error. The chain uses TRBV4-2 and TRBJ2-1; a possible D gene is TRBD2 (6 bases). V lost 5 bases and J lost 6, with 17 bases in between. CDR3 length: 15 amino acids. Germline CDR1 LGHNA, CDR2 YNFKEQ. CDR3 loop: CASSSSGTGANEQFF. The CDR3, as DNA: TGTGCCAGCAGCTCCTCTGGGACTGGCGCCAATGAGCAGTTCTTC.

This rearrangement joins TRBV28 to TRBJ2-2, with D unresolved. V was clipped by 2 bases and J by 8 bases, with 15 bases between them. This CDR3 comprises 15 residues. Germline V CDR1 and CDR2: MDHEN, SYDVKM. CDR3 amino acids: CASSLRRVGEGELFF. The CDR3 DNA is TGTGCCAGCAGTTTAAGAAGGGTTGGGGAAGGGGAGCTGTTTTTT.

V gene TRBV5-1 combines with J gene TRBJ2-5; 7 bases map to TRBD1. V lost 4 bases and J lost 2; bases outside the gene matches: 11. This CDR3 spans 16 amino acids. Germline-derived CDR1 and CDR2 are SGHRS and YFSETQ. Here the CDR3 reads CASSRGQCQLQETQYF. The CDR3 DNA is TGCGCCAGCAGCCGGGGACAGTGCCAACTTCAAGAGACCCAGTACTTC.

This clonotype appeared a few times. V gene TRBV12-3 or TRBV12-4 combines with J gene TRBJ1-1; D perhaps matches TRBD1 (6 bases). The V gene lost 1 base and the J gene lost 7 bases, with 19 bases spanning the gap. The CDR3 is made up of 16 amino acids. CDR3 region: CASSLETIEGGDEAFF. As DNA, the CDR3 is TGTGCCAGCAGTTTAGAGACTATTGAGGGGGGGGATGAAGCTTTCTTT.

This clonotype occurred many times. V and J are TRBV4-1 and TRBJ2-1; D possibly corresponds to TRBD1 (6 bases). Germline CDR1 MGHRA, CDR2 YSYEKL. The CDR3 covers 15 residues. With 4 bases removed from V and 4 bases from J, the gap between germline ends came to 14 bases. CDR3 sequence reads: CASSPPGTTYNEQFF. CDR3 nucleotide sequence: TGCGCCAGCAGCCCCCCCGGGACAACTTACAATGAGCAGTTCTTC.

V usage is TRBV9 and J usage is TRBJ2-2; D unclear. In germline, CDR1 is SGDLS, CDR2 YYNGEE. V was shortened by 0 bases and J by 0 bases, with 3 bases between the two germline ends. This CDR3 comprises 14 residues. The DNA for the CDR3 is TGTGCCAGCAGCGTAGCTACGAACACCGGGGAGCTGTTTTTT. Translation gives CASSVATNTGELFF.

The V and J genes are TRBV6-1 and TRBJ1-5; D gene uncertain. CDR1 is MNHNS and CDR2 is SASEGT in the germline V gene. The CDR3 is 16 amino acids. V was trimmed by 2 bases and J by 11 bases, leaving 22 bases between them. This CDR3 is CASSERRTLGLGAQHF. CDR3 nucleotides: TGTGCCAGCAGTGAAAGGCGGACCCTAGGGCTAGGAGCCCAGCATTTT.

In its sample, this clonotype was seen many times. This chain uses TRBV20-1 with TRBJ1-5; D remains ambiguous. CDR3 size: 14 residues. Trimming cost V 0 bases and J 7 bases, with 13 bases left between them. The V gene's germline CDR1 is DFQATT and CDR2 SNEGSKA (reference sequence). CDR3 coding DNA: TGCAGTGCTAGAGATTGGGGAGAAGGGCAGCCCCAGCATTTT. This codes for CSARDWGEGQPQHF.